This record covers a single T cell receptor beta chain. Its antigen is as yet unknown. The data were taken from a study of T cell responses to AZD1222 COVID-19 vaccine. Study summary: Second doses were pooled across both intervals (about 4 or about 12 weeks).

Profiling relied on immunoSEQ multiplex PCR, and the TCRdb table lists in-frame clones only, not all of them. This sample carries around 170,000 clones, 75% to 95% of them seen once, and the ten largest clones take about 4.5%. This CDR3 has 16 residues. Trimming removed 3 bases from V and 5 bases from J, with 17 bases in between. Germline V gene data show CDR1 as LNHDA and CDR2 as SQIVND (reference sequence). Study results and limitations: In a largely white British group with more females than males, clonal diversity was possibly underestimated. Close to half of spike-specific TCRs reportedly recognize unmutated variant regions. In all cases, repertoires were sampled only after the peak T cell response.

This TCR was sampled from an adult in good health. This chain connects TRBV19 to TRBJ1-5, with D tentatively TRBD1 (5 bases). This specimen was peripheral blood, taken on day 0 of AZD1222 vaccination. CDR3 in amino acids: CASSIFVRGRDQPQHF. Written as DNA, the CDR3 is TGTGCCAGTAGTATTTTTGTGAGGGGCCGGGATCAGCCCCAGCATTTT.